A selection of T cell receptor beta chains follows, all from one sample in a study of OX40 agonist ivuxolimab in advanced cancers. Generated by immunoSEQ multiplex PCR, the TCRdb table keeps only in-frame clones and is missing some. The sample gives 57,000 or so clones, 93% of which show up once; roughly 18% is in the top ten. The sequences come from CD4+ or CD8+ T cells sorted from blood, collected in a trial of the OX40 agonist ivuxolimab. All receptors come from an adult with an advanced solid tumor such as melanoma, head and neck, liver or kidney cancer. Both conserved end residues are part of each CDR3. A D gene is named only where the DNA matches it firmly. Size is stated for part of the rows, as once, few or many counts, or as a class when the clone is expanded.

>TRBV11-2|TRBJ2-7|NA|NA
TGTGCCAGCAGCATTCAGACAGCCATCCTCGAGCAGTACTTC
CASSIQTAILEQYF
>TRBV4-3|TRBJ1-2|NA|NA
TGCGCCAGCAGCCAAGATCGGGCAGGGGCCCTGGGCTACACCTTC
CASSQDRAGALGYTF
>TRBV27|TRBJ2-1|TRBD2|NA
TGTGCCAGCAGTTTACTCGGGACTAGCCTTGAGCAGTTCTTC
CASSLLGTSLEQFF
>TRBV4-3|TRBJ2-1|NA|NA
TGCGCCAGCAGCCAAGGGGGTCGGACTGAGGGCGAGTTCTTC
CASSQGGRTEGEFF
>TRBV6-6|TRBJ2-5|NA|NA
NA
CASSSSLGNEQYF
>TRBV25-1|TRBJ1-4|NA|NA
TGTGCCAGCAGTAACCGGGCCCCCAATGATGAAAAACTGTTTTTT
CASSNRAPNDEKLFF
>TRBV19|TRBJ1-1|NA|NA
TGTGCCAGTAGGCAGACGTTGAACACTGAAGCTTTCTTT
CASRQTLNTEAFF
>TRBV29-1|TRBJ2-7|NA|once
TGCAGCGTCTACGACAACTACTACGAGCAGTACTTC
CSVYDNYYEQYF
>TRBV7-6|TRBJ2-7|NA|NA
TGTGCCAGCAGCTCGGGTGGTCGGGTGGGGTTTTCCTACGAGCAGTACTTC
CASSSGGRVGFSYEQYF
>TRBV27|TRBJ2-7|NA|once
TGTGCCAGCAGCCCCGGCTCCTACGAGCAGTACTTC
CASSPGSYEQYF
>TRBV28|TRBJ1-3|NA|NA
TGTGCCAGCAGTTGGGACACCTCTGGAAACACCATATATTTT
CASSWDTSGNTIYF
>TRBV6-6|TRBJ1-5|NA|NA
TGTGCCAGCAGTTACGACATACCAAGCAATCAGCCCCAGCATTTT
CASSYDIPSNQPQHF
>TRBV11-2|TRBJ2-1|TRBD2|NA
TGTGCCAGCAGCCCCATCGGGCTAGCGGACTTATACAATGAGCAGTTCTTC
CASSPIGLADLYNEQFF
>TRBV27|TRBJ2-7|TRBD2|NA
TGTGCCAGCAGTTTATCTGTCCCGCTACTAGCGGGGAACGAGCAGTACTTC
CASSLSVPLLAGNEQYF
>TRBV4-3|TRBJ1-4|NA|NA
TGCGCCAGCAGCCACGGTGGGGCTCCGGGGGAAAAACTGTTTTTT
CASSHGGAPGEKLFF
>TRBV6-6|TRBJ2-7|NA|medium-sized
TGTGCCAGCAGTTTCGGGACTGCCACCTACGAGCAGTACTTC
CASSFGTATYEQYF
>TRBV28|TRBJ2-7|NA|NA
TGTGCCAGCAGTTTTCACCGCCCCTCCTACGAGCAGTACTTC
CASSFHRPSYEQYF
>TRBV9|TRBJ2-5|TRBD2|NA
TGTGCCAGCAGCGTTGCGACTAGCTATCAAGAGACCCAGTACTTC
CASSVATSYQETQYF
>TRBV10-3|TRBJ1-1|TRBD1|NA
TGTGCCACGCACAGGGGGCCCGCTGAAGCTTTCTTT
CATHRGPAEAFF
>TRBV4-3|TRBJ1-4|NA|NA
TGCGCCAGCAGCCAAGATGGAACAGCACAGTTTGCAACTAATGAAAAACTGTTTTTT
CASSQDGTAQFATNEKLFF
>TRBV6-5|TRBJ1-3|NA|once
TGTGCCAGCAGTTACTACCCCCAGGGCGCTGGAAACACCATATATTTT
CASSYYPQGAGNTIYF
>TRBV27|TRBJ1-1|TRBD1|NA
TGTGCCAGCAGGACAGGGGGATTCGGTGAAGCTTTCTTT
CASRTGGFGEAFF
>TRBV13|TRBJ2-3|NA|NA
TGTGCCAGCAGCTTCAGGGCGCGAGGGACCCCAGATACGCAGTATTTT
CASSFRARGTPDTQYF
>TRBV27|TRBJ1-1|NA|NA
TGTGCCAGCAGTTCCCCAGGGAGAGACACTGAAGCTTTCTTT
CASSSPGRDTEAFF
>TRBV13|TRBJ2-5|NA|NA
TGTGCCAGCAGCTTTCAGGCGGGAAAACAAGAGACCCAGTACTTC
CASSFQAGKQETQYF
>TRBV14|TRBJ1-5|NA|NA
TGTGCCAGCAGCCAAGGAAATCAGCCCCAGCATTTT
CASSQGNQPQHF
>TRBV7-9|TRBJ1-2|NA|NA
TGTGCCAGCAGTTGGATCTATGGCTACACCTTC
CASSWIYGYTF
>TRBV27|TRBJ1-6|NA|once
TGTGCCAGCCGTGGACGGGGATATAATTCACCCCTCCACTTT
CASRGRGYNSPLHF
>TRBV23-1|TRBJ1-5|NA|NA
TGCGCCAGACAGGATCAGCCCCAGCATTTT
CARQDQPQHF
>TRBV30|TRBJ2-7|NA|NA
TGTGCTTTCGGCGAGGCTACCTACGAGCAGTACTTC
CAFGEATYEQYF